In this sample, the clone carrying this T cell receptor (beta chain) turned up a few times. As yet, its antigen is unknown. The assay was immunoSEQ multiplex PCR, and TCRdb's table has in-frame clones only and misses some. This sample has some 290,000 clones; approximately 86% occur once, and the top ten carry approximately 0.96%. This entry comes from a study of cytomegalovirus exposure and HLA in healthy donors. Study context: The 95 to 150 validation repertoires were produced on the same platform as the 670 or so repertoires of the first cohort. This was reported in a later analysis.

Regarding the study as a whole: Subsequent analysis revealed that first-cohort TCR clusters tended to co-occur in the 90 to 150 validation repertoires.

Sequencing was performed on PBMCs. This receptor was obtained from a man in his thirties or forties in good health and CMV-seronegative.

The CDR3 DNA reads as TGCGCCAGCAGCCAAGGAAACAGGGAGACCCAGCCCCAGCATTTT. It specifies CASSQGNRETQPQHF. V and J are TRBV4-1 and TRBJ1-5; a weak D match, TRBD1 (6 bases). The V end was cut by 1 base, the J end by 7 bases, with 14 bases between. CDR1 and CDR2 from the germline V gene are MGHRA and YSYEKL. CDR3 length: 15 amino acids.